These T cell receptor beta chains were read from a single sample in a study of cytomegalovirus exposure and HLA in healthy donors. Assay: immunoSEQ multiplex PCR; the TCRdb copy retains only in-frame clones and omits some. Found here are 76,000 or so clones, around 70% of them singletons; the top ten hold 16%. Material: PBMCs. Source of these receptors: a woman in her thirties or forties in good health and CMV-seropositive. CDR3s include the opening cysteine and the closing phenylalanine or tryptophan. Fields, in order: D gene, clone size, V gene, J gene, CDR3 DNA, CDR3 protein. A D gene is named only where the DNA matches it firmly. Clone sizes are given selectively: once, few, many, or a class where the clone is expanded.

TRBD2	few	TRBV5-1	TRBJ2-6	TGCGCCAGCAGCTTGGTTCTAGCGGGGGTTGGGGCCAACGTCCTGACTTTC	CASSLVLAGVGANVLTF
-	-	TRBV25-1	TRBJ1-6	TGTGCCAGCAGTGAGTCTGAGGTAATGTCACCCCTCCACTTT	CASSESEVMSPLHF
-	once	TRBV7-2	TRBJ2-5	TGTGCCAGCAGCCCCTGGACTCGGACCCCCGAGACCCAGTACTTC	CASSPWTRTPETQYF
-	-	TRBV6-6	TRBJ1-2	TGTGCCAGCGTCGGGGTATATGGCTACACCTTC	CASVGVYGYTF
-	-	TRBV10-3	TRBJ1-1	TGTGCCATCAGTGGAGAGCTCGGGGACACTGAAGCTTTCTTT	CAISGELGDTEAFF
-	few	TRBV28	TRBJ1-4	TGTGCCAGCAGTTCCCAGGGGACTAATGAAAAACTGTTTTTT	CASSSQGTNEKLFF
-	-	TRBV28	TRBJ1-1	TGTGCCAGCAGTTCAACAGTGAACACTGAAGCTTTCTTT	CASSSTVNTEAFF
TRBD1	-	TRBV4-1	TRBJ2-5	TGCGCCAGCAGCCAAGTCGGGACAGGGCTGATGGACTTC	CASSQVGTGLMDF
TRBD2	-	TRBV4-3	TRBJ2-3	TGCGCCAGCAGCTCGGGGGTAGCGGGACACACAGATACGCAGTATTTT	CASSSGVAGHTDTQYF
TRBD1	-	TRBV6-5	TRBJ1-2	TGTGCCAGCAGTTACATCAGGGGGAACTATGGCTACACCTTC	CASSYIRGNYGYTF
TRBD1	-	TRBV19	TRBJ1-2	TGTGCCAGTAGTACCGGGACAGGGGAACAGTATGGCTACACCTTC	CASSTGTGEQYGYTF
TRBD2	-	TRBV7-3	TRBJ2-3	TGTGCCAGCAGCTTAACCCTAGCGGGGGGTACAGATACGCAGTATTTT	CASSLTLAGGTDTQYF
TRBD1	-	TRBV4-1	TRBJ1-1	TGCGCCAGCAGCCAAGACTACAGGGGAGCTTTCTTT	CASSQDYRGAFF
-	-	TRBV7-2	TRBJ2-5	TGTGCCAGCAGCCCCAGCGGAACGGCTTGGGAGACCCAGTACTTC	CASSPSGTAWETQYF
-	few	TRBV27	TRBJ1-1	TGTGCCAGCAGTTCGACGACGGGAGAGGCTGAAGCTTTCTTT	CASSSTTGEAEAFF
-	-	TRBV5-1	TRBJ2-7	TGCGCCAGCAGCGCGGCAGGGTCTTACGAGCAGTACTTC	CASSAAGSYEQYF
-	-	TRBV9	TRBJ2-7	TGTGCCAGCAGCATATCTAGGAGCTCCTACGAGCAGTACTTC	CASSISRSSYEQYF
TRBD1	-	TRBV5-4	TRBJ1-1	TGTGCCAGCAGCAAGGGACAGGGGGTGTTATCCACTGAAGCTTTCTTT	CASSKGQGVLSTEAFF
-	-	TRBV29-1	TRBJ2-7	TGCAGCGTTCGGGTGGGTAGCGGAGGAACCTACGAGCAGTACTTC	CSVRVGSGGTYEQYF
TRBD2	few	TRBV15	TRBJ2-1	TGTGCCACCAGGGGGACTAGCGGGAGGAATGAGCAGTTCTTC	CATRGTSGRNEQFF
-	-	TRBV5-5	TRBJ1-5	TGTGCCAGCAGCTTGTATAGCAATCAGCCCCAGCATTTT	CASSLYSNQPQHF
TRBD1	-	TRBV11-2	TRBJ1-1	TGTGCCAGCAGCCCACGACAGGGGGTGGGGAGAGCTTTCTTT	CASSPRQGVGRAFF
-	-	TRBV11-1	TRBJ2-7	TGTGCCAGCGCATTCCGAGGGAACGGCAACTACGAGCAGTACTTC	CASAFRGNGNYEQYF
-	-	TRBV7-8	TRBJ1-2	TGTGCCAGCAGCTCTCCAGACAGGCCGTTGGGCTATGGCTACACCTTC	CASSSPDRPLGYGYTF
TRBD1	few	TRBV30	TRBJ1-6	TGTGCCTGGAGTACACTCTGGGACAGGGACCTTTCACCCCTCCACTTT	CAWSTLWDRDLSPLHF